The rows below give T cell receptor beta chains drawn from one sample of a study of blood T cell repertoires in COVID-19. Repertoires were generated with immunoSEQ multiplex PCR, while TCRdb's copy carries only in-frame clones and drops some. The sample holds tens of thousands of clones, over 75% seen once. The sequenced material came from peripheral blood. The receptors stem from a man aged 50 to 59 with active COVID-19. Both conserved end residues are part of each CDR3. A D gene is named only where the DNA matches it firmly. A row's size may be missing; if present it is once, few, many or a size class.

v_gene	d_gene	j_gene	abundance	len	CDR3aa	CDR3nt
TRBV19	TRBD2	TRBJ2-4	few	17	CASSRSGGPIAKNIQYF	TGTGCCAGTAGTAGGTCGGGAGGGCCAATCGCCAAAAACATTCAGTACTTC
TRBV4-2	TRBD1	TRBJ1-1	.	15	CASSHPGTANTEAFF	TGTGCCAGCAGCCACCCCGGGACAGCCAACACTGAAGCTTTCTTT
TRBV7-8	TRBD1	TRBJ1-1	.	15	CASSLPTGAATEAFF	TGTGCCAGCAGCCTCCCGACAGGGGCGGCCACTGAAGCTTTCTTT
TRBV15	.	TRBJ2-6	once	17	CATSRRTVSSGANVLTF	TGTGCCACCAGCAGGCGGACAGTAAGCTCTGGGGCCAACGTCCTGACTTTC
TRBV7-3	TRBD2	TRBJ2-1	.	14	CASSPLAGGNEQFF	TGTGCCAGCAGCCCACTAGCGGGAGGGAATGAGCAGTTCTTC
TRBV19	.	TRBJ1-1	.	15	CASSGPRGMNTEAFF	TGTGCCAGTAGTGGCCCTCGGGGAATGAACACTGAAGCTTTCTTT
TRBV11-2	TRBD2	TRBJ2-3	.	16	CASSFKVRGGRDTQYF	TGTGCCAGCAGCTTTAAGGTCCGGGGGGGCCGAGATACGCAGTATTTT
TRBV5-1	TRBD2	TRBJ2-1	.	16	CASSPSPSGSLYEQFF	TGCGCCAGCAGCCCCTCACCGAGCGGGAGTCTCTATGAGCAGTTCTTC
TRBV18	TRBD1	TRBJ2-1	.	15	CASSPPGTGNNEQFF	TGTGCCAGCTCACCACCCGGGACAGGGAATAATGAGCAGTTCTTC
TRBV19	.	TRBJ1-5	.	15	CASSISDGDNQPQHF	TGTGCCAGTAGTATATCAGACGGGGACAATCAGCCCCAGCATTTT
TRBV11-2	.	TRBJ2-7	.	13	CASSLYGGHEQYF	TGTGCCAGCAGCTTATATGGAGGCCACGAGCAGTACTTC
TRBV5-1	.	TRBJ2-5	once	15	CASSLGGGNLETQYF	TGCGCCAGCAGCTTGGGGGGCGGGAACCTAGAGACCCAGTACTTC
TRBV11-3	.	TRBJ1-1	.	13	CASSQGSRTEAFF	TGTGCCAGCAGCCAGGGATCAAGGACTGAAGCTTTCTTT
TRBV9	.	TRBJ2-5	.	12	CASRSGTGTQYF	TGTGCCAGCAGAAGCGGTACGGGGACCCAGTACTTC
TRBV20-1	TRBD2	TRBJ2-1	.	12	CSASPGLVAQFF	TGCAGTGCTAGTCCGGGACTAGTGGCGCAGTTCTTC
TRBV15	.	TRBJ2-7	.	14	CATSRARGAYEQYF	TGTGCCACCAGCAGGGCTCGAGGTGCCTACGAGCAGTACTTC
TRBV6-5	.	TRBJ1-6	.	12	CASRSGYAPLHF	TGTGCCAGCAGGTCAGGGTATGCACCCCTCCACTTT
TRBV2	.	TRBJ1-5	.	14	CASSEGRRAAPQHF	TGTGCCAGCAGTGAGGGGAGGCGAGCGGCGCCCCAGCATTTT
TRBV7-8	.	TRBJ2-1	.	19	CASIPSGWRNLRSYNEQFF	TGTGCCAGCATCCCCTCGGGATGGCGGAACTTGAGGTCCTACAATGAGCAGTTCTTC
TRBV19	TRBD1	TRBJ2-5	.	13	CATGRQGIETQYF	TGTGCCACTGGGCGACAGGGCATAGAGACCCAGTACTTC
TRBV2	TRBD2	TRBJ2-3	.	14	CASIPSGFTDTQYF	TGTGCCAGCATCCCTAGCGGCTTCACAGATACGCAGTATTTT
TRBV2	TRBD1	TRBJ2-1	.	14	CASSRRGQFNEQFF	TGTGCCAGCAGCCGAAGGGGGCAGTTTAATGAGCAGTTCTTC
TRBV4-3	.	TRBJ1-2	once	13	CASSPQSGRGYTF	TGCGCCAGCAGCCCGCAGTCGGGGAGAGGCTACACCTTC
TRBV6-1	TRBD2	TRBJ2-3	.	15	CASSEGAGGTDTQYF	TGTGCCAGCAGTGAAGGAGCGGGGGGTACAGATACGCAGTATTTT
TRBV6-5	.	TRBJ1-5	.	14	CASSYYPGFQPQHF	TGTGCCAGCAGTTACTATCCAGGGTTTCAGCCCCAGCATTTT
TRBV27	.	TRBJ2-7	.	15	CASRTTRGITYEQYF	TGTGCCAGCAGAACGACCAGGGGAATCACCTACGAGCAGTACTTC
TRBV29-1	.	TRBJ2-2	.	13	CSVGGPNTGELFF	TGCAGCGTTGGGGGGCCGAACACCGGGGAGCTGTTTTTT
TRBV6-1	.	TRBJ2-5	.	14	CASSERGRSFTQYF	TGTGCCAGCAGTGAAAGGGGCAGGTCCTTCACCCAGTACTTC
TRBV3-1/TRBV3-2	.	TRBJ2-4	.	15	CASSQVGGPKNIQYF	TGTGCCAGCAGCCAAGTCGGGGGACCCAAAAACATTCAGTACTTC
TRBV29-1	TRBD1	TRBJ1-2	.	13	CSVRETGNYGYTF	TGCAGCGTGCGTGAGACAGGGAACTATGGCTACACCTTC
TRBV11-3	.	TRBJ1-1	.	13	CASSLWAITEAFF	TGTGCCAGCAGCTTATGGGCGATCACTGAAGCTTTCTTT
TRBV4-3	.	TRBJ1-4	.	16	CASSQVTGGRSEKLFF	TGCGCCAGCAGCCAAGTAACGGGGGGTAGATCCGAAAAACTGTTTTTT
TRBV9	.	TRBJ1-3	.	17	CASSVEDRTFSGNTIYF	TGTGCCAGCAGCGTAGAGGACAGAACCTTCTCTGGAAACACCATATATTTT
TRBV29-1	.	TRBJ1-4	.	15	CSVEGTAVDNEKLFF	TGCAGCGTTGAAGGGACAGCCGTGGATAATGAAAAACTGTTTTTT
TRBV7-7	.	TRBJ2-7	medium-sized	17	CASTIRDSDLRRYEQYF	TGTGCTAGCACCATCCGAGACAGTGATCTTAGAAGGTACGAGCAGTACTTC
TRBV19	.	TRBJ1-1	.	12	CASSMANTEAFF	TGTGCCAGTAGTATGGCTAACACTGAAGCTTTCTTT
TRBV19	TRBD1	TRBJ1-1	.	16	CASRIGWDRELSEAFF	TGTGCCAGTAGGATCGGGTGGGACAGGGAACTCTCGGAAGCTTTCTTT
TRBV3-1/TRBV3-2	TRBD2	TRBJ2-5	few	18	CASSGSGIAGGPGETQYF	TGTGCCAGCAGCGGAAGCGGCATAGCGGGAGGGCCTGGAGAGACCCAGTACTTC
TRBV19	.	TRBJ2-1	.	12	CASSLFRDEQFF	TGTGCCAGTAGCCTATTTCGAGATGAGCAGTTCTTC
TRBV5-8	TRBD1	TRBJ2-1	.	17	CASSLVKTGVGYNEQFF	TGTGCCAGCAGCTTGGTGAAGACAGGGGTCGGTTACAATGAGCAGTTCTTC
TRBV4-2	.	TRBJ2-2	.	13	CASSQDLGRELFF	TGTGCCAGCAGCCAAGATCTGGGGCGGGAGCTGTTTTTT
TRBV6-2/TRBV6-3	TRBD1	TRBJ1-5	few	14	CASSYLAGGQPQHF	TGTGCCAGCAGTTACTTGGCAGGGGGTCAGCCCCAGCATTTT
TRBV6-2/TRBV6-3	.	TRBJ1-2	.	13	CASSYRSSRGYTF	TGTGCCAGCAGTTACCGCTCCAGTCGAGGCTACACCTTC
TRBV12-3/TRBV12-4	.	TRBJ1-2	.	13	CASSLRGSYGYTF	TGTGCCAGCAGTTTACGGGGGAGCTATGGCTACACCTTC
TRBV3-1/TRBV3-2	TRBD2	TRBJ2-3	.	16	CASSQDLAGGTDTQYF	TGTGCCAGCAGCCAAGATTTGGCGGGGGGCACAGATACGCAGTATTTT
TRBV7-2	.	TRBJ2-3	.	16	CASSLIPASGTDTQYF	TGTGCCAGCAGCTTAATTCCCGCTTCGGGCACAGATACGCAGTATTTT
TRBV29-1	.	TRBJ1-2	few	11	CSVDQGYGYTF	TGCAGCGTTGACCAGGGTTATGGCTACACCTTC
TRBV6-1	TRBD2	TRBJ2-1	.	17	CASSEARLAGGRHEQFF	TGTGCCAGCAGTGAAGCGCGACTAGCGGGAGGAAGGCATGAGCAGTTCTTC
TRBV18	.	TRBJ1-5	.	15	CASSPRVDSNQPQHF	TGTGCCAGCTCACCACGGGTAGACTCAAATCAGCCCCAGCATTTT
TRBV10-2	.	TRBJ2-1	.	15	CASSPFLRSYNEQFF	TGCGCCAGCAGTCCGTTCCTACGCTCCTACAATGAGCAGTTCTTC